This record concerns one TCR beta chain sequence. The target antigen is unknown. This CDR3 spans 15 amino acids. Germline values: CDR1 SEHNR, CDR2 FQNEAQ (reference sequence). V lost 5 bases, J lost 3 bases, and 8 bases stayed unmatched. The sample is drawn from a study of cytomegalovirus exposure and HLA in healthy donors. Across the whole study: Of the donors genotyped, approximately 430 in all, 65% to 90% fell in the Caucasian-associated ancestry cluster. The study, taken as a whole, reports: What a later analysis reportedly showed was that an Asian-associated ancestry cluster had fewer N-insertions than the 666-donor mean.

A multiplex PCR was run with 60 Vbeta primers and 13 Jbeta primers. The repertoire was sequenced with immunoSEQ multiplex PCR; TCRdb's copy has only in-frame clones and lacks some. The repertoire holds more than 100,000 clones, with about 74% as singletons. The sample taken for sequencing was PBMCs. The source of this sequence is a woman between 55 and 75 years old in good health and CMV-seronegative. V is TRBV7-9 and J is TRBJ1-2; 8 positions agree with TRBD1. The CDR3 DNA reads as TGTGCCAGCAGCCAGGGGGCAGGGGCTGACTATGGCTACACCTTC. It yields the protein CASSQGAGADYGYTF.